A single sample gave rise to the 20 T cell receptor beta chains below, sequenced in a study of naive and memory T cell subsets. Two oligonucleotides, mixed equimolar, formed the beta constant-region primer covering TRBC1 and TRBC2. A single record per CDR3 protein comes from TCRdb applying MiXCR to the UMI-ligation and nested PCR reads. The profile shows 130,000 to 150,000 distinct CDR3 sequences, about 17% of them singletons. The source material was naive CD4+ T cells from blood. These receptor sequences come from a human donor in good health.

This chain joins TRBV6-5 and TRBJ2-7; D remains unclear. Germline CDR1 reads MNHEY; CDR2 reads SVGAGI. Trimming pared 2 bases from V and 12 bases from J, leaving 20 bases between. The CDR3 is 14 amino acids. CDR3 residues: CASSYDRILAPLYF. CDR3 bases: TGTGCCAGCAGTTACGATCGTATTTTGGCACCTCTGTACTTC.

In its sample, this clonotype was seen a few times. This chain uses TRBV4-3 with TRBJ1-1, with D possibly being TRBD1 (5 bases). The CDR3 is 18 residues long. Deletions cut 1 base from V and 4 bases from J, with 22 bases between. CDR1 is LGHNA, CDR2 YSLEER, per germline. CDR3 loop: CASSQVVSGFRAGTEAFF. The CDR3 DNA is TGCGCCAGCAGCCAAGTGGTTTCGGGCTTCAGGGCGGGCACTGAAGCTTTCTTT.

This clonotype was detected a few times. The chain combines TRBV27 with TRBJ2-3; TRBD1 might be the D (5 bases). The CDR3 loop spans 12 amino acids. Germline-derived CDR1 and CDR2 are MNHEY and SMNVEV (reference sequence). V shed 5 bases and J shed 5 bases, with 8 bases lying between them. Here the CDR3 DNA reads TGTGCCAGCAGTAGCAGGGTAGATACGCAGTATTTT. Translated, it gives CASSSRVDTQYF.

The chain joins TRBV20-1 to TRBJ2-7, with 7 positions matching TRBD2. J was trimmed by 3 bases and V by 7 bases; bases with no gene match: 6. The V gene's germline CDR1 is DFQATT and CDR2 SNEGSKA (reference sequence). CDR3 length equals 12 residues. The CDR3 DNA reads as TGCAGTGTATGGCGCGGGAGCTACGAGCAGTACTTC. This gives the protein CSVWRGSYEQYF.

Note on this clonotype: This may stem from a read error, because a much larger clone lies one nucleotide away. This sequence joins TRBV4-3 and TRBJ2-1, with D possibly matching TRBD2 (5 bases). Germline CDR1 is LGHNA and CDR2 is YSLEER. This CDR3 has 17 amino acids. The CDR3 nucleotides are TGCGCCAGCAGCCAAGATGCCCCGGGGAGCTCCCACAATGAGCAGTTCTTC. Protein sequence: CASSQDAPGSSHNEQFF.

V and J are TRBV4-1 and TRBJ2-1; 8 bases are shared with TRBD2. Germline CDR1 is MGHRA and CDR2 is YSYEKL. V trimming: 3 bases; J trimming: 1 base; junction bases outside the gene matches: 14. The CDR3 has 19 amino acids. The CDR3 loop is CASSHEPKGTRKSYNEQFF. CDR3 DNA: TGCGCCAGCAGCCACGAACCTAAGGGGACTAGGAAATCCTACAATGAGCAGTTCTTC.

V and J are TRBV11-2 and TRBJ1-3; D might be TRBD1 (5 bases). This CDR3 comprises 16 residues. Germline-derived CDR1 and CDR2 are SGHAT and FQNNGV. The ends were cut back, 1 base at V and 3 bases at J, with 13 bases in the middle. CDR3 in amino acids: CASSLVDGGSGNTIYF. The DNA of the CDR3 is TGTGCCAGCAGCTTAGTTGACGGGGGAAGTGGAAACACCATATATTTT.

The chain employs TRBV12-3 or TRBV12-4 and TRBJ1-1, with TRBD1 matching over 7 bases. The V and J ends lost 5 bases and 1 base, in that order; junction bases with no gene match: 1. The CDR3 loop spans 13 amino acids. For the CDR3, the DNA is TGTGCCAGCAGTAACAGGGGGAACACTGAAGCTTTCTTT. Amino acids: CASSNRGNTEAFF.

The CDR3 DNA is TGTGCCAGCAGCAAACAGTTAGCGGGAGCCGGAAGCACAGATACGCAGTATTTT. Protein product: CASSKQLAGAGSTDTQYF. The chain is built from TRBV21-1 and TRBJ2-3; the table names TRBD2, a call not compared with the DNA. TRBV21-1 corresponds to a pseudogene. This CDR3 comprises 18 residues.

This rearrangement joins TRBV12-3 or TRBV12-4 to TRBJ1-3; D is possibly TRBD1 (6 bases). This CDR3 is built from 16 residues. V shed 6 bases and J shed 0 bases, with 15 bases lying between them. CDR3 sequence: CASRVGTRGSGNTIYF. The CDR3 nucleotides are TGTGCCAGCAGGGTCGGGACAAGGGGCTCTGGAAACACCATATATTTT.

This rearrangement joins TRBV29-1 to TRBJ2-7; 8 bases map to TRBD2. Unmatched junction bases numbered 12, after V lost 7 bases and J lost 4 bases. CDR3 length equals 14 residues. In germline, CDR1 is SQVTM, CDR2 ANQGSEA. This chain's CDR3 is CSAQPGGGTYEQYF. CDR3 nucleotide sequence: TGCAGCGCCCAGCCGGGAGGGGGAACATACGAGCAGTACTTC.

This clonotype has only a few counts. The chain is built from TRBV30 and TRBJ2-1; 13 bases agree with TRBD2. V trimming: 4 bases; J trimming: 6 bases; junction bases outside the gene matches: 9. The CDR3 is 16 residues long. CDR1 and CDR2 (germline): GTSNPN, SVGIG (reference sequence). Here the CDR3 reads CAWNPSRTSGSNEQFF. The CDR3 bases are TGTGCCTGGAACCCGTCGAGGACTAGCGGGAGCAATGAGCAGTTCTTC.

This clonotype has more than one count but fewer than ten. CDR3 coding DNA: TGCGCCAGCAGCCAAGGCGGCGCTAGGGATAGCTCCTACAATGAGCAGTTCTTC. The encoded protein is CASSQGGARDSSYNEQFF. The V call is TRBV4-1, the J call TRBJ2-1; D gene ambiguous. The germline CDR1 and CDR2 sequences are MGHRA and YSYEKL. Trimming removed 1 base at V and 0 bases at J, with 16 bases between. The CDR3 runs to 18 residues.

The chain has TRBV18 and TRBJ1-2; 9 bases fit TRBD1. V lost 3 bases to trimming and J lost 6 bases; unmatched junction nucleotides: 2. This CDR3 comprises 13 residues. Germline CDR1 reads KGHSH; CDR2 reads LQKENI. The DNA of the CDR3 is TGTGCCAGCTCACCTTGGACAGGGGATGGCTACACCTTC. Amino acids: CASSPWTGDGYTF.

On this clonotype: Lacking the conserved final phenylalanine or tryptophan, this CDR3 likely reflects a read error. The V gene is TRBV2, the J gene TRBJ2-1, with 11 bases identical to TRBD1. Germline V gene data show CDR1 as SNHLY and CDR2 as FYNNEI. CDR3 length: 15 residues. Trimming removed 6 bases from V and 2 bases from J; junction bases left unmatched: 3. CDR3 sequence: CASSRDRGTYNEQFS. The CDR3 coding sequence is TGTGCCAGCAGCCGGGACAGGGGGACCTACAATGAGCAGTTCTCC.

This clonotype was counted a few times. The chain links TRBV29-1 to TRBJ2-7; 10 nucleotides align to TRBD2. In germline, CDR1 is SQVTM, CDR2 ANQGSEA. Losses at the gene ends were 4 bases for V and 2 bases for J; bases not matched to a gene: 11. This CDR3 region has 16 residues. CDR3 sequence: CSVGRAGTSDPYEQYF. CDR3 DNA sequence: TGCAGCGTTGGACGTGCCGGGACTAGCGACCCCTACGAGCAGTACTTC.

Only a few counts were recorded for this clonotype. The chain is built from TRBV10-3 and TRBJ2-7, with TRBD2 as a possible D gene (5 bases). The ends were cut back, 3 bases at V and 8 bases at J, with 5 bases in the middle. The germline V gene has CDR1 ENHRY and CDR2 SYGVKD. The CDR3 totals 10 residues. The CDR3 nucleotides are TGTGCCATCAGTGACGGGAAGCAGTACTTC. Amino acid sequence: CAISDGKQYF.

In this sample, this clonotype turned up many times. The V call is TRBV7-6, the J call TRBJ2-7; 9 bases agree with TRBD2. The length of the CDR3 is 14 residues. Per germline, CDR1 SGHVS and CDR2 FNYEAQ. V gave up 4 bases and J gave up 6 bases; unmatched junction bases: 7. CDR3 DNA: TGTGCCAGCAGCTGGAAGACTAGCGGAGCCGAGCAGTACTTC. It is translated as CASSWKTSGAEQYF.

This chain uses TRBV4-3 with TRBJ2-5; 8 nucleotides match TRBD2. The CDR3 consists of 16 residues. Germline-derived CDR1 and CDR2 are LGHNA and YSLEER. Losses at the gene ends were 0 bases for V and 1 base for J; bases not matched to a gene: 4. The CDR3 DNA reads as TGCGCCAGCAGCCAAGACTGGACTAGCCGCCAAGAGACCCAGTACTTC. Protein sequence: CASSQDWTSRQETQYF.

This clonotype was detected only a few times. This chain connects TRBV6-5 to TRBJ2-7; D ambiguous. Looked up from germline, CDR1 is MNHEY and CDR2 is SVGAGI. The CDR3 spans 16 residues. The germline V and J ends were trimmed by 0 bases and 4 bases, with 16 bases remaining between them. In DNA form, the CDR3 reads TGTGCCAGCAGTTACTCCCTGCTGGGATGGGGATACGAGCAGTACTTC. Amino acids: CASSYSLLGWGYEQYF.